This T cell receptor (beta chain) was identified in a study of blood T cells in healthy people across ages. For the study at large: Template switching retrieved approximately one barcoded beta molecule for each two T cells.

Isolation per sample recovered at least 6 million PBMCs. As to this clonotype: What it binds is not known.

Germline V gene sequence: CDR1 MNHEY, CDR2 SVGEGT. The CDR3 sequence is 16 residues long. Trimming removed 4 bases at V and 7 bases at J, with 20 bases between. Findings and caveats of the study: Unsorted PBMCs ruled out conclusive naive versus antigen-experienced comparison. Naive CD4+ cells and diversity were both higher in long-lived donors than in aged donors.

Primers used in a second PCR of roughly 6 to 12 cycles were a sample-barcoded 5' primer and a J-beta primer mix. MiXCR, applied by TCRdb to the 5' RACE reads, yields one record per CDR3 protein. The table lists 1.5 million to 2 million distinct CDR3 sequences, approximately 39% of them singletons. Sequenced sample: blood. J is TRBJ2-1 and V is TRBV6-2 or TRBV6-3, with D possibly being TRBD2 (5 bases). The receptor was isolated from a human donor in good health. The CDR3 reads CASSSPAPRRGNEQFF. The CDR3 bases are TGTGCCAGCAGTTCTCCTGCTCCGAGGAGAGGGAATGAGCAGTTCTTC.